Reported below is one T cell receptor beta chain. Its antigen is unidentified. Time point of the sample: newly diagnosed GD, antithyroid drugs for less than 3 months. PBMC RNA served as the TCR library source. Graves' disease diagnosis relied on American Thyroid Association guidelines. TCR beta libraries were built with iRepertoire HTBI primers and Arm-PCR of CDR3 regions. TCRdb reprocessed the multiplex PCR reads with MiXCR, giving one entry per CDR3 protein. The repertoire holds some 600,000 distinct CDR3 sequences, with approximately 16% as singletons. The sample comes from a study of regulatory T cells in long-lasting Graves disease. There are 15 residues in the CDR3. V shed 2 bases and J 8 bases; nucleotides not matched to a gene: 9. The germline CDR1 and CDR2 sequences are ENHRY and SYGVKD. Overall study findings and caveats: Shared public clonotypes totalled roughly 2,500 in persistent patients, compared with just under 1,000 in new patients.

The same sample was also studied in work on T cells in Graves' hyperthyroidism and ophthalmopathy. That source adds: In the first-round RT-PCR of the TCR CDR3, the HTBI primer set was used. Ophthalmopathy prediction by the model preceded onset by a median approximately 6.9 months.

This sample comprised peripheral blood mononuclear cells (PBMCs), obtained at new diagnosis, from a patient treated with antithyroid drugs. The V and J genes are TRBV10-3 and TRBJ1-2, with 9 bases identical to TRBD1. The origin of this receptor is a man between 18 and 35 years old with Graves disease. The CDR3 DNA sequence: TGTGCCATCAGTGAGGACCAGGGACAGGGTGTAGGCTACACCTTC. Translated, it gives CAISEDQGQGVGYTF.